A selection of T cell receptor beta chains follows, all from one sample in a study of cytomegalovirus exposure and HLA in healthy donors. The assay was immunoSEQ multiplex PCR, and TCRdb's table has in-frame clones only and misses some. The sample has about 99,000 clones, and its top ten clones hold around 3.2%. Sequenced: PBMCs. Every receptor here comes from a man aged 35-49 years in good health and CMV-seronegative. CDR3s include the opening cysteine and the closing phenylalanine or tryptophan. The D gene is left open where the match is weak.

CDR3nt: TGTGCCAGCAGCTCCCCGGCAGGTCTCTACGAGCAGTACTTC
CDR3aa: CASSSPAGLYEQYF
v_gene: TRBV5-6
j_gene: TRBJ2-7
d_gene: -

CDR3nt: TGTGCCAGTAGTTCTAGCGGGATAAAAGGGACCCAGTACTTC
CDR3aa: CASSSSGIKGTQYF
v_gene: TRBV19
j_gene: TRBJ2-5
d_gene: TRBD2

CDR3nt: TGTGCCAGCTCACCGGGGGAGGCCTACGAGCAGTACTTC
CDR3aa: CASSPGEAYEQYF
v_gene: TRBV18
j_gene: TRBJ2-7
d_gene: -

CDR3nt: TGTGCCAGCAGCCAGGGGACAGGGGATCAGCCCCAGCATTTT
CDR3aa: CASSQGTGDQPQHF
v_gene: TRBV5-4
j_gene: TRBJ1-5
d_gene: TRBD1

CDR3nt: TGTGCCAGCAGTTTACCCGGGAGCACAGATACGCAGTATTTT
CDR3aa: CASSLPGSTDTQYF
v_gene: TRBV27
j_gene: TRBJ2-3
d_gene: -

CDR3nt: TGTGCCTGGAGTGTAGGCGGACAGGCCGATACGCAGTATTTT
CDR3aa: CAWSVGGQADTQYF
v_gene: TRBV30
j_gene: TRBJ2-3
d_gene: TRBD1

CDR3nt: TGTGCCAGCAACCTCGCAGGGGAGCAGTACTTC
CDR3aa: CASNLAGEQYF
v_gene: TRBV6-6
j_gene: TRBJ2-7
d_gene: -

CDR3nt: TGTGCCAGCAGTGTTCGGCTTTCGGAGCAGCCCCAGCATTTT
CDR3aa: CASSVRLSEQPQHF
v_gene: TRBV2
j_gene: TRBJ1-5
d_gene: -

CDR3nt: TGTGCCAGCAGGGGACAGGGGGCCACTGAAGCTTTCTTT
CDR3aa: CASRGQGATEAFF
v_gene: TRBV2
j_gene: TRBJ1-1
d_gene: TRBD1

CDR3nt: TGTGCCAGCAGCTTATCAGGACTAGCTGTGGAAGAGGAGCAGTACTTC
CDR3aa: CASSLSGLAVEEEQYF
v_gene: TRBV7-9
j_gene: TRBJ2-7
d_gene: TRBD2

CDR3nt: TGTGCCAGTAGCACTGCCCAGGCAACGTATGAAAAACTGTTTTTT
CDR3aa: CASSTAQATYEKLFF
v_gene: TRBV19
j_gene: TRBJ1-4
d_gene: -

CDR3nt: TGTGCCAGCAGCCAATTAGCGGACTACACAGATACGCAGTATTTT
CDR3aa: CASSQLADYTDTQYF
v_gene: TRBV14
j_gene: TRBJ2-3
d_gene: -

CDR3nt: TGTGCCAGCAGTTGGGGCGAGAACACTGAAGCTTTCTTT
CDR3aa: CASSWGENTEAFF
v_gene: TRBV27
j_gene: TRBJ1-1
d_gene: -

CDR3nt: TGTGCCAGTAGCAGGGGAAATGAGCAGTTCTTC
CDR3aa: CASSRGNEQFF
v_gene: TRBV27
j_gene: TRBJ2-1
d_gene: -

CDR3nt: TGTGCCAGTAGTACCCTGGGACAGGAAGAGCAGTACTTC
CDR3aa: CASSTLGQEEQYF
v_gene: TRBV19
j_gene: TRBJ2-7
d_gene: TRBD1

CDR3nt: TGCGCCAGCAGTGAGTTAGGGAGTGAGCAGTTCTTC
CDR3aa: CASSELGSEQFF
v_gene: TRBV10-1
j_gene: TRBJ2-1
d_gene: -

CDR3nt: TGTGCCAGCAGCATCGGACTAGCGGGGATCTTCAGGAGTACAGATACGCAGTATTTT
CDR3aa: CASSIGLAGIFRSTDTQYF
v_gene: TRBV7-9
j_gene: TRBJ2-3
d_gene: TRBD2

CDR3nt: TGTGCCAGCAGCAAAGGATTTACAGGGGTGAGGGATTACGAGCAGTACTTC
CDR3aa: CASSKGFTGVRDYEQYF
v_gene: TRBV21-1
j_gene: TRBJ2-7
d_gene: -

CDR3nt: TGCAGCGGGAATCCCGCGGGAAGTGACATTCAGTACTTC
CDR3aa: CSGNPAGSDIQYF
v_gene: TRBV29-1
j_gene: TRBJ2-4
d_gene: -

CDR3nt: TGTGCCAGCAACCCGGGACAGGGGACGTTCACAGATACGCAGTATTTT
CDR3aa: CASNPGQGTFTDTQYF
v_gene: TRBV28
j_gene: TRBJ2-3
d_gene: TRBD1

CDR3nt: TGTGCCAGCAGCTCAGGACAGCCAGGGGAGCCCCAGCATTTT
CDR3aa: CASSSGQPGEPQHF
v_gene: TRBV7-2
j_gene: TRBJ1-5
d_gene: -

CDR3nt: TGTGCCTGGAGTGTGAGAGGGAGTTTTGGGTATGGCTACACCTTC
CDR3aa: CAWSVRGSFGYGYTF
v_gene: TRBV30
j_gene: TRBJ1-2
d_gene: -

CDR3nt: TGCGCCAGCAGCGACACGGCCCTCGAGCAGTACTTC
CDR3aa: CASSDTALEQYF
v_gene: TRBV5-1
j_gene: TRBJ2-7
d_gene: -

CDR3nt: TGCAGCGTACAGATGTCTAACTATGGCTACACCTTC
CDR3aa: CSVQMSNYGYTF
v_gene: TRBV29-1
j_gene: TRBJ1-2
d_gene: -

CDR3nt: TGCGCCAGCAGCAGGCTAGCGGGAGCTGAGCAGTTCTTC
CDR3aa: CASSRLAGAEQFF
v_gene: TRBV5-1
j_gene: TRBJ2-1
d_gene: TRBD2

CDR3nt: TGTGCCGGCAGCCCAGGCCGGGAGGACACCGGGGAGCTGTTTTTT
CDR3aa: CAGSPGREDTGELFF
v_gene: TRBV7-8
j_gene: TRBJ2-2
d_gene: TRBD2

CDR3nt: TGTGCCAGCAGCGACTTAACCGGGGAGCTGTTTTTT
CDR3aa: CASSDLTGELFF
v_gene: TRBV9
j_gene: TRBJ2-2
d_gene: -

CDR3nt: TGCAGCGTCCAGACAGGGGCAAACTATGGCTACACCTTC
CDR3aa: CSVQTGANYGYTF
v_gene: TRBV29-1
j_gene: TRBJ1-2
d_gene: TRBD1

CDR3nt: TGTGCCAGAAGCCTTACAGGGTACCTATCACCCCTCCACTTT
CDR3aa: CARSLTGYLSPLHF
v_gene: TRBV5-3
j_gene: TRBJ1-6
d_gene: -

CDR3nt: TGTGCCAGCAGCTTGGGTGGCCCGGGTTCGGGCTACACCTTC
CDR3aa: CASSLGGPGSGYTF
v_gene: TRBV5-4
j_gene: TRBJ1-2
d_gene: -

CDR3nt: TGTGCCAGCAGCTTAGGGGTGGGGGGGCACAATGAGCAGTTCTTC
CDR3aa: CASSLGVGGHNEQFF
v_gene: TRBV7-8
j_gene: TRBJ2-1
d_gene: -

CDR3nt: TGCGCCAGCAGCCCCGTGGCGGAGAACACTGAAGCTTTCTTT
CDR3aa: CASSPVAENTEAFF
v_gene: TRBV5-1
j_gene: TRBJ1-1
d_gene: -

CDR3nt: TGTGCCAGCGCCGCGGCGGGCCACCAAGAGACCCAGTACTTC
CDR3aa: CASAAAGHQETQYF
v_gene: TRBV27
j_gene: TRBJ2-5
d_gene: -

CDR3nt: TGTGCCAGCAGCCCCCAGGGGGTATCGTTGTCGGAGACCCAGTACTTC
CDR3aa: CASSPQGVSLSETQYF
v_gene: TRBV27
j_gene: TRBJ2-5
d_gene: TRBD1

CDR3nt: TGCGCCAGCAGCTTGGTGGCGGGAGACCCCTCCTACAATGAGCAGTTCTTC
CDR3aa: CASSLVAGDPSYNEQFF
v_gene: TRBV5-1
j_gene: TRBJ2-1
d_gene: TRBD2

CDR3nt: TGTGCCGGCAGTTACCCGGGACAGGGTAACGAGCAGTACTTC
CDR3aa: CAGSYPGQGNEQYF
v_gene: TRBV6-6
j_gene: TRBJ2-7
d_gene: TRBD1

CDR3nt: TGTGCCAGCAGTTACAGGGGGCAGAGTACAGATACGCAGTATTTT
CDR3aa: CASSYRGQSTDTQYF
v_gene: TRBV6-5
j_gene: TRBJ2-3
d_gene: TRBD1

CDR3nt: TGTGCCAGCAAACTTCAGGGGGAAGCGCCAGATACGCAGTATTTT
CDR3aa: CASKLQGEAPDTQYF
v_gene: TRBV27
j_gene: TRBJ2-3
d_gene: TRBD1

CDR3nt: TGTGCCAGCAGCGTAGCGGCAGGGGGGGGAAACACCATATATTTT
CDR3aa: CASSVAAGGGNTIYF
v_gene: TRBV9
j_gene: TRBJ1-3
d_gene: TRBD1

CDR3nt: TGTGCCAGCAGTACCTCCCGGACAGGGGGCCTTCGCAATGAGCAGTTCTTC
CDR3aa: CASSTSRTGGLRNEQFF
v_gene: TRBV2
j_gene: TRBJ2-1
d_gene: TRBD1

CDR3nt: TGCGCCAGCACCCGGTCAGAGGGCGGGGTGCAGTACTTC
CDR3aa: CASTRSEGGVQYF
v_gene: TRBV10-2
j_gene: TRBJ2-7
d_gene: -

CDR3nt: TGTGCCAGCAGCCCCGGACAGGGATCCTACGAGCAGTACTTC
CDR3aa: CASSPGQGSYEQYF
v_gene: TRBV11-3
j_gene: TRBJ2-7
d_gene: TRBD1

CDR3nt: TGTGCCAGCAGTGAGGGAGGTTTGAACTATGGCTACACCTTC
CDR3aa: CASSEGGLNYGYTF
v_gene: TRBV25-1
j_gene: TRBJ1-2
d_gene: -

CDR3nt: TGTGCCAGTAGTACCCAGGGGCAGCTAGAGACCCAGTACTTC
CDR3aa: CASSTQGQLETQYF
v_gene: TRBV19
j_gene: TRBJ2-5
d_gene: -

CDR3nt: TGTGCCAGCAGCTTAGCCGCAGGGGGCGACGAGCAGTACTTC
CDR3aa: CASSLAAGGDEQYF
v_gene: TRBV7-6
j_gene: TRBJ2-7
d_gene: TRBD1

CDR3nt: TGCGCCAGCGGGGAGGAGGAGGTCTCCTACAATGAGCAGTTCTTC
CDR3aa: CASGEEEVSYNEQFF
v_gene: TRBV10-1
j_gene: TRBJ2-1
d_gene: -

CDR3nt: TGCGCCAGCAGCCCAGGGGCGGGACAGGGCTTTTCCAATGAGCAGTTCTTC
CDR3aa: CASSPGAGQGFSNEQFF
v_gene: TRBV5-1
j_gene: TRBJ2-1
d_gene: TRBD1

CDR3nt: TGTGCTAGTGGTTTGGGACAGAGCTCCTACAATGAGCAGTTCTTC
CDR3aa: CASGLGQSSYNEQFF
v_gene: TRBV12-5
j_gene: TRBJ2-1
d_gene: -

CDR3nt: TGTGCCAGCACTCAACAGGGGCGTCAGCCCCAGCATTTT
CDR3aa: CASTQQGRQPQHF
v_gene: TRBV6-1
j_gene: TRBJ1-5
d_gene: TRBD1

CDR3nt: TGTGCCAGCTCACCCCGCAGGGCGCAAGAGACCCAGTACTTC
CDR3aa: CASSPRRAQETQYF
v_gene: TRBV18
j_gene: TRBJ2-5
d_gene: -